The next 17 T cell receptor beta chains were all read from a single sample in a study of technical replicates of blood from four donors listed by TCRdb under 2017. The library was built by means of the immunoSEQ multiplex PCR assay. The table comes from immuneACCESS by way of TCRdb, which keeps in-frame sequences with V and J called. Part of the clones is missing from these tables; in studies checked, under half for an unresolved V gene and the rest for unknown reasons. The sample records around 15,000 clones, 70% to 85% of which are singletons. In total, the top ten clones hold 10% of the sample. Sequenced: PBMCs. The receptors originated from a human donor in good health. Some clones in this sample may be carry-over from other donors' samples.

This chain uses TRBV30 with TRBJ1-1; 8 nucleotides align to TRBD1. Trimming cost V 5 bases and J 4 bases; bases outside gene matches: 6. CDR1 GTSNPN and CDR2 SVGIG come from the germline V gene (reference sequence). The CDR3 loop spans 13 amino acids. The DNA of the CDR3 is TGTGCCTGGGGCGACAGGGGTAGCACTGAAGCTTTCTTT. It encodes CAWGDRGSTEAFF.

This rearrangement joins TRBV5-1 to TRBJ2-7, with 7 bases matching TRBD1. The CDR3 runs 14 residues. CDR1 is SGHRS, CDR2 YFSETQ, per germline. With V trimmed by 3 bases and J by 5 bases, 8 bases remained unmatched. CDR3 DNA: TGCGCCAGCAGCTGGGGACAGAGTTTTAACGAGCAGTACTTC. As protein: CASSWGQSFNEQYF.

The chain carries TRBV18 and TRBJ2-2; D gene unclear. This CDR3 is 14 amino acids long. With 0 bases removed from V and 6 bases from J, the gap between germline ends came to 8 bases. Germline values: CDR1 KGHSH, CDR2 LQKENI. CDR3: CASSPPSTPGELFF. CDR3 nucleotide sequence: TGTGCCAGCTCACCACCGTCGACACCCGGGGAGCTGTTTTTT.

The chain employs TRBV7-9 and TRBJ2-1; 9 bases agree with TRBD2. Trimming took 5 bases from V and 0 from J; bases not matched to a gene: 2. This CDR3 region has 15 residues. The germline V gene has CDR1 SEHNR and CDR2 FQNEAQ (reference sequence). CDR3: CASSLSGSSYNEQFF. The CDR3 nucleotides are TGTGCCAGCAGCCTTAGCGGGAGCTCCTACAATGAGCAGTTCTTC.

The V and J genes are TRBV7-7 and TRBJ2-1; the match to TRBD2 covers 12 bases. The CDR3 runs to 16 residues. Trimming removed 5 bases from V and 7 bases from J; junction bases left unmatched: 9. Germline loops: CDR1 SSHAT, CDR2 FNYEAQ (reference sequence). The CDR3: CASSVLAGGSRNEQFF. The CDR3 DNA reads TGTGCCAGCAGCGTTCTAGCGGGAGGGAGTAGGAATGAGCAGTTCTTC.

The J gene is TRBJ1-5, the V gene TRBV5-4; D is perhaps TRBD1 (6 bases). CDR3 length: 15 residues. Germline CDR1 is SGHNT and CDR2 is YYREEE (reference sequence). The V and J ends lost 0 bases and 4 bases respectively, with 11 bases between them. Here the CDR3 DNA reads TGTGCCAGCAGCTTGGACACAGGGTCTAATCAGCCCCAGCATTTT. Protein product: CASSLDTGSNQPQHF.

The chain joins TRBV19 to TRBJ2-2; TRBD2 is a possible D gene (6 bases). V was clipped by 6 bases and J by 7 bases, with 18 bases between them. The CDR3 extends over 15 amino acids. Looked up from germline, CDR1 is LNHDA and CDR2 is SQIVND (reference sequence). The CDR3 nucleotides read TGTGCCAGTAGCCCCGGGGCTAGGGGAGGCGGGGAGCTGTTTTTT. Protein sequence: CASSPGARGGGELFF.

The CDR3 is CASSPGTRNTEAFF. CDR3 sequence (DNA): TGTGCCAGCAGCCCCGGGACACGTAACACTGAAGCTTTCTTT. The chain couples TRBV5-6 to TRBJ1-1; possible D gene TRBD1, 6 bases. Germline V gene sequence: CDR1 SGHDT, CDR2 YYEEEE. V was shortened by 4 bases and J by 2 bases, with 12 bases between the two germline ends. The CDR3 is 14 residues long.

The chain is built from TRBV1 and TRBJ2-7; the DNA was not compared with TRBD2, the D call given in the table. TRBV1 is described as a pseudogene. The length of the CDR3 is 15 residues. Here the CDR3 DNA reads TGCACCAGCAGCCCATTCCCGGGACTAGTCTACGAGCAGTACTTC. Residues: CTSSPFPGLVYEQYF.

The chain carries TRBV30 and TRBJ1-6; perhaps TRBD1 as D (6 bases). CDR1 and CDR2 (germline): GTSNPN, SVGIG (reference sequence). The CDR3 sequence is 12 residues long. V was shortened by 8 bases and J by 7 bases, with 12 bases between the two germline ends. The CDR3 is CALQGTNSPLHF. As DNA, the CDR3 is TGTGCCCTACAGGGTACGAATTCACCCCTCCACTTT.

V gene TRBV5-1 combines with J gene TRBJ2-2, with TRBD1 as a possible D gene (5 bases). V shed 7 bases and J shed 5 bases, with 24 bases lying between them. The CDR3 consists of 17 residues. Germline lookup yields CDR1 SGHRS and CDR2 YFSETQ. The CDR3 DNA reads TGCGCCAGCGGAAGGCAGGGTAGAAGAGGTGGGACCGGGGAGCTGTTTTTT. Encoded protein: CASGRQGRRGGTGELFF. Full variable domain (missing parts from reference TRBV5-1 and TRBJ2-2): KAGVTQTPRYLIKTRGQQVTLSCSPISGHRSVSWYQQTPGQGLQFLFEYFSETQRNKGNFPGRFSGRQFSNSRSEMNVSTLELGDSALYLCASGRQGRRGGTGELFFGEGSRLTVL.

The chain carries TRBV7-2 and TRBJ1-2; a weak D match, TRBD1 (6 bases). V lost 3 bases to trimming and J lost 8 bases, with 13 bases between them. The CDR3 runs to 13 residues. Germline V gene lookup returns CDR1 SGHTA and CDR2 FQGNSA. CDR3 nucleotides: TGTGCCAGCAGCTTTGACCGACAGGCGGGCTACACCTTC. Residues: CASSFDRQAGYTF. Combining the CDR3 with reference TRBV7-2 and TRBJ1-2 gives the whole variable domain GAGVSQSPSNKVTEKGKDVELRCDPISGHTALYWYRQSLGQGLEFLIYFQGNSAPDKSGLPSDRFSAERTGGSVSTLTIQRTQQEDSAVYLCASSFDRQAGYTFGSGTRLTVV.

The chain carries TRBV9 and TRBJ2-1; D is unclear. The CDR3 totals 18 residues. The germline V and J ends were trimmed by 0 bases and 0 bases, with 16 bases remaining between them. Germline V gene sequence: CDR1 SGDLS, CDR2 YYNGEE. The CDR3 DNA reads TGTGCCAGCAGCGTAGGGCTCCAGTTGGCCAGCTCCTACAATGAGCAGTTCTTC. This gives the protein CASSVGLQLASSYNEQFF.

In this sample, this clone turned up a few times. The V gene is TRBV4-2, the J gene TRBJ2-7; TRBD1 is a possible D gene (6 bases). V dropped 1 base and J dropped 6 bases, with 10 bases sitting between them. The CDR3 has 13 residues. Germline CDR1 is LGHNA and CDR2 is YNFKEQ. This CDR3 is CASSQVGQREQYF. For the CDR3, the DNA is TGTGCCAGCAGCCAAGTCGGACAGCGCGAGCAGTACTTC.

This clone occurred a few times. V is TRBV10-3 and J is TRBJ2-7, with TRBD1 identical over 7 bases. The CDR3 spans 14 residues. V gave up 5 bases and J gave up 9 bases; unmatched junction bases: 13. Germline lookup yields CDR1 ENHRY and CDR2 SYGVKD. The CDR3 protein is CAISRQGQGMGQYF. As DNA, the CDR3 is TGTGCCATCAGTCGACAGGGTCAGGGGATGGGGCAGTACTTC.

The chain links TRBV30 to TRBJ2-7; D not certain. V lost 3 bases and J lost 3, with 12 bases in between. The CDR3 totals 13 residues. The V gene's germline CDR1 is GTSNPN and CDR2 SVGIG (reference sequence). The CDR3 region is CAWRGPPDYEQYF. The CDR3 DNA is TGTGCCTGGAGGGGCCCCCCGGACTACGAGCAGTACTTC.

The chain joins TRBV10-2 to TRBJ2-3, with 10 nucleotides matching TRBD1. Trimming removed 5 bases from V and 1 base from J; junction bases left unmatched: 6. CDR1 and CDR2 (germline): WSHSY, SAAADI. The CDR3 runs 16 residues. CDR3 bases: TGCGCCAGCAGTTCGACCGGGACAGGGGGCACAGATACGCAGTATTTT. It is translated as CASSSTGTGGTDTQYF.